This is a list of T cell receptor beta chains from one sample in a study of blood T cells in healthy people across ages. MiXCR was run by TCRdb on the 5' RACE reads, yielding one entry per CDR3 protein. The sample holds fewer than 1,000,000 distinct CDR3 sequences; roughly 46% are singletons and the top ten take around a sixth. Sequencing used blood. These receptors were collected from a man older than 75 in good health. The CDR3 runs from the conserved cysteine through the conserved F or W. A D gene is named only where the DNA matches it firmly. Clone size, where shown, is once, few, many, or a class for clones that have expanded.

.,.,TRBV5-1,TRBJ2-1,TGCGCCAGCAGCTTGGCCGGGTCGAGCTCCTACAACGAGCAGTTCTTC,CASSLAGSSSYNEQFF
.,.,TRBV4-3,TRBJ2-5,TGCGCCAGCAGCCAAGATGACGGTCGCAGTGAGCAGTACTTC,CASSQDDGRSEQYF
.,.,TRBV10-3,TRBJ2-3,TGTGCCATCAGTGCCACCAACTATGAGGATACGCAGTATTTT,CAISATNYEDTQYF
TRBD1,few,TRBV7-2,TRBJ2-2,TGTGCCAGCAGACGACGTACAGGGGGCACCGGGGAGCTGTTTTTT,CASRRRTGGTGELFF
TRBD2,.,TRBV29-1,TRBJ2-1,TGCAGCGTTGTATTAGCTAGCGGGACCTACAATGAGCAGTTCTTC,CSVVLASGTYNEQFF
TRBD2,.,TRBV7-9,TRBJ2-1,TGTGCCAGCAGCTTAGTGGGACGAGCGGGAAACAATGAGCAGTTCTTC,CASSLVGRAGNNEQFF
TRBD1,.,TRBV7-2,TRBJ1-2,TGTGCCAGCAGCTTATCCTCTAGTGACAGGGATGGCTACACCTTC,CASSLSSSDRDGYTF
TRBD1,.,TRBV2,TRBJ2-5,TGTGCCAGCACCTCGGACAGGGGGGAGGAGACCCAGTACTTC,CASTSDRGEETQYF
TRBD1,.,TRBV5-1,TRBJ2-7,TGCGCCAGCAGCTTGTCGGGACAGGGCGCGCGTCACCTCTACGAGCAGTACTTC,CASSLSGQGARHLYEQYF
TRBD1,.,TRBV29-1,TRBJ2-1,TGCAGCTTGTTGACAGGGGCGTCGGATTACAATGAGCAGTTCTTC,CSLLTGASDYNEQFF
TRBD2,.,TRBV12-3/TRBV12-4,TRBJ2-5,TGTGCCAGCAGATTGGGCGGGGGGACGGGAGAGACCCAGTACTTC,CASRLGGGTGETQYF
.,many,TRBV7-3,TRBJ2-1,TGTGCCAGCAGCAGAGACAGAACCCAGGGGCAGTTCTTC,CASSRDRTQGQFF
.,.,TRBV28,TRBJ2-7,TGTGCCAGCAGCGCTAGGCCAGGACGTTTCGAGCAGTACTTC,CASSARPGRFEQYF
TRBD1,few,TRBV20-1,TRBJ2-1,TGCAGTGCCTCTCGACAGGGACCCTACAATGAGCAGTTCTTC,CSASRQGPYNEQFF
.,few,TRBV2,TRBJ1-1,TGTGCCAGCACTCCCGAGACGGGGACTGAAGCTTTCTTT,CASTPETGTEAFF
.,.,TRBV12-3/TRBV12-4,TRBJ2-3,TGTGCCAGCAGCTTGACTCTCACCGTGGGCACAGATACGCAGTATTTT,CASSLTLTVGTDTQYF
.,.,TRBV11-2,TRBJ2-5,TGTGCCAGCAGCCGTGAGGCCCAGGCCAACCAAGAGACCCAGTACTTC,CASSREAQANQETQYF
.,.,TRBV6-5,TRBJ2-7,TGTGTAGTAGAGGACTCCTACGAGCAGTACTTC,CVVEDSYEQYF
.,many,TRBV29-1,TRBJ2-5,TGCAGCGGCAACAGGATCCAAGAGACCCAGTACTTC,CSGNRIQETQYF
TRBD2,.,TRBV29-1,TRBJ2-1,TGCAGCGTTGAAGAAACTAGCGGGAGGGCCGGTGAGCAGTTCTTC,CSVEETSGRAGEQFF
.,.,TRBV20-1,TRBJ2-5,TGCAGTGCTAGATACCCACAAGGGACTGAAGAGACCCAGTACTTC,CSARYPQGTEETQYF
TRBD1,few,TRBV7-2,TRBJ1-2,TGTGCCAGCAGCTTGTTACAGGGGTCATTAAACTATGGCTACACCTTC,CASSLLQGSLNYGYTF
TRBD1,.,TRBV20-1,TRBJ2-7,TGCAGTGCTCCTCGGGACAGGATTTACGAGCAGTACTTC,CSAPRDRIYEQYF
TRBD2,many,TRBV20-1,TRBJ2-1,TGCAGTGCTAGGTTCCTAGCGGGAGATTCTGTGCAGTTCTTC,CSARFLAGDSVQFF
TRBD2,few,TRBV3-1,TRBJ2-1,TGTGCCAGCAGCCCAACCGGGACTAGCATATACAATGAGCAGTTCTTC,CASSPTGTSIYNEQFF